This TCR beta chain originates from a study of blood T cell repertoires in COVID-19. The method was immunoSEQ multiplex PCR; TCRdb's version includes in-frame clones alone and lacks a portion of them. There are approximately 190,000 clones in the sample; around 87% occur only once, and 20% to 25% lies in the top ten. V shed 6 bases and J shed 0 bases, with 12 bases lying between them. From germline, CDR1 is MNHNY and CDR2 SVGAGI (reference sequence). The CDR3 runs to 14 residues. The J gene is TRBJ2-7, the V gene TRBV6-6; TRBD2 might be the D (5 bases). This receptor was obtained from a middle-aged woman in a cohort exposed to, infected with or recovered from COVID-19 (not recorded which). Sequencing was carried out using PBMCs or T cells enriched from blood (not recorded which). This CDR3 is CASSQDSLSYEQYF. For the CDR3, the DNA is TGTGCCAGCAGCCAGGACTCTCTCTCCTACGAGCAGTACTTC.